The 25 T cell receptor beta chains below were found in one sample sequenced in a study of control samples from healthy donors and cancer patients. The repertoire was sequenced with immunoSEQ multiplex PCR; TCRdb's copy has only in-frame clones and lacks some. The table has over 100,000 clones, roughly 94% seen once. Sequencing was carried out using blood. All receptors derive from a woman under 30 in good health.

J is TRBJ1-3 and V is TRBV30; 7 bases agree with TRBD1. The V and J ends lost 8 bases and 2 bases, in that order; junction bases with no gene match: 6. CDR1 GTSNPN and CDR2 SVGIG come from the germline V gene (reference sequence). The CDR3 totals 13 residues. The DNA for the CDR3 is TGTGCCGGGGTTCAGGGGGCTGGAAACACCATATATTTT. Translating it yields CAGVQGAGNTIYF.

This clone was observed a few times. The chain carries TRBV27 and TRBJ1-2, with D unresolved. The V end was cut by 0 bases, the J end by 4 bases, with 9 bases between. CDR3 length: 14 residues. CDR1 and CDR2 from the germline V gene are MNHEY and SMNVEV (reference sequence). CDR3 sequence reads: CASSLSTQPYGYTF. The CDR3, as DNA: TGTGCCAGCAGTTTATCGACGCAGCCCTATGGCTACACCTTC.

This clone occurred once. The J gene is TRBJ1-2, the V gene TRBV4-3; perhaps TRBD1 as D (5 bases). The germline CDR1 and CDR2 sequences are LGHNA and YSLEER. With 4 bases removed from V and 1 base from J, the gap between germline ends came to 10 bases. There are 14 residues in the CDR3. Written as DNA, the CDR3 is TGCGCCAGCAGCCCCGGGGGTATTAACTATGGCTACACCTTC. It codes for CASSPGGINYGYTF.

This rearrangement joins TRBV7-9 to TRBJ2-3, with 16 bases identical to TRBD2. V was clipped by 5 bases and J by 6 bases; unmatched bases: 5. CDR1 and CDR2 (germline): SEHNR, FQNEAQ (reference sequence). This CDR3 has 16 amino acids. This CDR3 reads CASSQLGLAGGDTQYF. In nucleotides, the CDR3 is TGTGCCAGCAGCCAGCTGGGACTAGCGGGAGGGGATACGCAGTATTTT.

The gene calls are TRBV6-5 and TRBJ1-2; possibly TRBD1 for D (6 bases). Per germline, CDR1 MNHEY and CDR2 SVGAGI. The length of the CDR3 is 14 residues. With 5 bases removed from V and 4 bases from J, the gap between germline ends came to 14 bases. CDR3 sequence: CASSNAGGGYGYTF. The CDR3 nucleotides read TGTGCCAGCAGTAACGCCGGGGGCGGCTATGGCTACACCTTC.

The chain links TRBV6-6 to TRBJ2-3; D is possibly TRBD2 (5 bases). V was cut by 11 bases and J by 2 bases, with 14 bases left in between. The length of the CDR3 is 13 residues. Germline values: CDR1 MNHNY, CDR2 SVGAGI (reference sequence). CDR3: CAVGRSHTDTQYF. CDR3 DNA sequence: TGTGCCGTGGGGAGATCTCACACAGATACGCAGTATTTT.

This sequence joins TRBV7-2 and TRBJ1-2, with D perhaps TRBD1 (5 bases). Germline V gene sequence: CDR1 SGHTA, CDR2 FQGNSA. The CDR3 has 14 amino acids. The ends were cut back, 4 bases at V and 9 bases at J, with 18 bases in the middle. CDR3 loop: CASSWGRQRGSYTF. The CDR3 DNA is TGTGCCAGCAGCTGGGGGAGACAACGGGGAAGCTACACCTTC.

The chain has TRBV28 and TRBJ1-5, with D uncertain. Germline assignment: CDR1 MDHEN and CDR2 SYDVKM. CDR3 length: 13 residues. V lost 3 bases to trimming and J lost 11 bases, with 14 bases between them. CDR3: CASSFGSPPAQHF. The CDR3 bases are TGTGCCAGCAGTTTTGGCAGTCCCCCGGCCCAGCATTTT.

The count of this clone is one. The CDR3 bases are TGTGCCAGCAGCGACACACCAAACACTGAAGCTTTCTTT. Protein sequence: CASSDTPNTEAFF. The chain joins TRBV9 to TRBJ1-1, with D unclear. V was pared by 3 bases and J by 2 bases, with 8 bases between. CDR3 length equals 13 residues. Germline loops: CDR1 SGDLS, CDR2 YYNGEE.

This clone was counted between two and nine times. The rearrangement joins TRBV30 to TRBJ2-2, with no clear D. V was clipped by 0 bases and J by 3 bases, with 8 bases between them. In germline, CDR1 is GTSNPN, CDR2 SVGIG (reference sequence). The CDR3 has 14 residues. The CDR3 protein is CAWSVQMDTGELFF. The CDR3 DNA is TGTGCCTGGAGTGTACAAATGGACACCGGGGAGCTGTTTTTT.

This rearrangement joins TRBV29-1 to TRBJ2-3; the D gene is possibly TRBD1 (5 bases). Per germline, CDR1 SQVTM and CDR2 ANQGSEA. V was shortened by 5 bases and J by 2 bases, with 11 bases between the two germline ends. The CDR3 length is 13 residues. The CDR3 coding sequence is TGCAGCGTTCGACAGCCACTCACAGATACGCAGTATTTT. Protein: CSVRQPLTDTQYF.

As DNA, the CDR3 is TGTGCCAGCAGTCACCTGCAGGAGGTCTATGGCTACACCTTC. Protein product: CASSHLQEVYGYTF. The rearrangement uses TRBV6-6 and TRBJ1-2, with D unresolved. The CDR3 spans 14 residues. Germline CDR1 is MNHNY and CDR2 is SVGAGI (reference sequence). V dropped 5 bases and J dropped 4 bases, with 14 bases sitting between them.

The chain carries TRBV30 and TRBJ1-5; D uncertain. Trimming left V 5 bases short and J 2 bases short, with 10 bases between. The CDR3 has 13 residues. From germline, CDR1 is GTSNPN and CDR2 SVGIG (reference sequence). The CDR3 spells CAWGLAGNQPQHF. CDR3 DNA: TGTGCCTGGGGATTGGCGGGCAATCAGCCCCAGCATTTT. The complete variable domain, with remaining parts taken from reference TRBV30 and TRBJ1-5, reads SQTIHQWPATLVQPVGSPLSLECTVEGTSNPNLYWYRQAAGRGLQLLFYSVGIGQISSEVPQNLSASRPQDRQFILSSKKLLLSDSGFYLCAWGLAGNQPQHFGDGTRLSIL.

V gene TRBV19 combines with J gene TRBJ2-1; no firm D call. This CDR3 is 18 amino acids long. Trimming stripped 3 bases from V and 0 bases from J, with 18 bases between. CDR1 and CDR2 from the germline V gene are LNHDA and SQIVND (reference sequence). CDR3 sequence (DNA): TGTGCCAGTAGTATTACCGGATACGAAACAAGCTCCTACAATGAGCAGTTCTTC. Amino acids: CASSITGYETSSYNEQFF.

J is TRBJ1-5 and V is TRBV6-5, with D unresolved. Germline lookup yields CDR1 MNHEY and CDR2 SVGAGI. The ends were cut back, 0 bases at V and 0 bases at J, with 6 bases in the middle. This CDR3 spans 15 amino acids. CDR3 nucleotides: TGTGCCAGCAGTTACTCGCATGATAGCAATCAGCCCCAGCATTTT. Translating it yields CASSYSHDSNQPQHF.

This clone was detected only once. V is TRBV11-1 and J is TRBJ2-7; 7 bases fit TRBD1. CDR1 SGHAT and CDR2 FQDESV come from the germline V gene (reference sequence). V shed 5 bases, J shed 0 bases, and the junction held 7 bases outside the gene matches. The CDR3 consists of 15 residues. The CDR3 reads CASSIRQGYSYEQYF. The CDR3 nucleotides read TGTGCCAGCAGCATCAGACAGGGTTACTCCTACGAGCAGTACTTC.

V usage is TRBV6-5 and J usage is TRBJ2-1; no firm D call. Trimming took off 6 bases at V and 10 bases at J, with 10 bases between the two ends. Germline V gene lookup returns CDR1 MNHEY and CDR2 SVGAGI. The CDR3 contains 11 residues. The CDR3 reads CASSALAEQFF. CDR3 bases: TGTGCCAGCAGCGCCCTTGCGGAGCAGTTCTTC.

V and J are TRBV18 and TRBJ2-1, with TRBD2 matching over 7 bases. Losses at the gene ends were 3 bases for V and 3 bases for J; bases not matched to a gene: 8. Germline loops: CDR1 KGHSH, CDR2 LQKENI. The CDR3 spans 16 residues. DNA for the CDR3: TGTGCCAGCTCACCCTTAGCGGGCTCAATCTACAATGAGCAGTTCTTC. Translation gives CASSPLAGSIYNEQFF.

The chain links TRBV19 to TRBJ2-1, with 10 bases that match TRBD1. This CDR3 is 15 amino acids long. The germline V gene has CDR1 LNHDA and CDR2 SQIVND (reference sequence). The ends lost 4 bases at V and 5 bases at J; junction bases unmatched: 5. CDR3 protein: CASSTPGTGDNEQFF. In DNA, the CDR3 is TGTGCCAGTAGTACGCCCGGGACAGGGGACAATGAGCAGTTCTTC. The whole variable domain, remainder taken from reference TRBV19 and TRBJ2-1, is DGGITQSPKYLFRKEGQNVTLSCEQNLNHDAMYWYRQDPGQGLRLIYYSQIVNDFQKGDIAEGYSVSREKKESFPLTVTSAQKNPTAFYLCASSTPGTGDNEQFFGPGTRLTVL.

The chain is built from TRBV20-1 and TRBJ2-3, with 7 nucleotides matching TRBD2. This CDR3 spans 10 amino acids. Germline-derived CDR1 and CDR2 are DFQATT and SNEGSKA (reference sequence). The V gene end was trimmed by 6 bases and the J gene end by 6 bases; junction bases not matched to a gene: 0. The CDR3 protein is CSAAGDTQYF. The CDR3 coding sequence is TGCAGTGCAGCGGGGGATACGCAGTATTTT.

The sample holds one count of this clone. The chain employs TRBV20-1 and TRBJ2-1; D not resolved. The CDR3 loop spans 10 amino acids. Germline CDR1 is DFQATT and CDR2 is SNEGSKA (reference sequence). V lost 5 bases and J lost 8, with 7 bases in between. CDR3 amino acids: CSAALYEQFF. In nucleotides, the CDR3 is TGCAGTGCTGCCCTTTATGAGCAGTTCTTC.

The V gene is TRBV10-1, the J gene TRBJ1-3; 8 bases align to TRBD1. The CDR3 covers 18 residues. CDR1 WNHNN and CDR2 SYGVQD come from the germline V gene (reference sequence). The ends lost 11 bases at V and 1 base at J; junction bases unmatched: 19. CDR3 in DNA: TGCGCCCGCCGGGGGGCTACAGGGGGTTTAAGGTCTGGAAACACCATATATTTT. This codes for CARRGATGGLRSGNTIYF.

The rearrangement links TRBV14 to TRBJ1-2; D ambiguous. Per germline, CDR1 SGHDN and CDR2 FVKESK. The CDR3 totals 15 residues. Trimming left V 4 bases short and J 4 bases short, with 16 bases between. The chain's CDR3 is CASSPISWARYGYTF. For the CDR3, the DNA is TGTGCCAGCAGCCCTATATCCTGGGCCCGCTATGGCTACACCTTC.

This chain connects TRBV11-1 to TRBJ2-2; D is undetermined. This CDR3 comprises 14 residues. Trimming cost V 5 bases and J 4 bases, with 11 bases left between them. The V gene's germline CDR1 is SGHAT and CDR2 FQDESV (reference sequence). For the CDR3, the DNA is TGTGCCAGCAGCGCGGACGGGTCCACCGGGGAGCTGTTTTTT. Its translation: CASSADGSTGELFF. Combining the CDR3 with reference TRBV11-1 and TRBJ2-2 gives the whole variable domain EAEVAQSPRYKITEKSQAVAFWCDPISGHATLYWYRQILGQGPELLVQFQDESVVDDSQLPKDRFSAERLKGVDSTLKIQPAELGDSAMYLCASSADGSTGELFFGEGSRLTVL.

The J gene is TRBJ1-1, the V gene TRBV12-5; 8 bases agree with TRBD1. The J segment lost 1 base and the V segment lost 5 bases, leaving 9 bases of the junction unmatched. This CDR3 comprises 16 residues. The germline gives CDR1 LGHNT, CDR2 FRNRAP. The CDR3 here is CASGPRAGGTNTEAFF. The CDR3 DNA sequence: TGTGCTAGTGGTCCCCGGGCAGGGGGCACGAACACTGAAGCTTTCTTT.